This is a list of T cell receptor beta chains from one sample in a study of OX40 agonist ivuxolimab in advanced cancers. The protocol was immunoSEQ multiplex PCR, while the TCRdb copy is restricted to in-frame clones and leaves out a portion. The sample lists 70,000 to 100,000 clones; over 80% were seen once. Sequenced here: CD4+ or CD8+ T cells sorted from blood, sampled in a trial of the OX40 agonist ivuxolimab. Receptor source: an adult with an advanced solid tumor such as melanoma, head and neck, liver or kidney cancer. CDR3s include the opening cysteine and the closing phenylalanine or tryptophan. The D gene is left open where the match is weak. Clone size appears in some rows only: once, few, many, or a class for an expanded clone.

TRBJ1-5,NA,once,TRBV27,TGTGCCAGCAGTAGGCCCGGGCACAATCAGCCCCAGCATTTT,CASSRPGHNQPQHF
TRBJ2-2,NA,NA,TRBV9,TGTGCCAGCACCGCCAGGCAGTACACCGGGGAGCTGTTTTTT,CASTARQYTGELFF
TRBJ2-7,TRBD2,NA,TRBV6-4,TGTGCCAGCCCCCGGGACTATTACGAGCAGTACTTC,CASPRDYYEQYF
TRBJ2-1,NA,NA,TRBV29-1,TGCAGCGTTGACCCAAGGGCAGGGGCCGGCAATGAGCAGTTCTTC,CSVDPRAGAGNEQFF
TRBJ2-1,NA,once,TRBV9,TGTGCCAGCAGCGTAGATATATGGAGGGCCGGGTCCTACAATGAGCAGTTCTTC,CASSVDIWRAGSYNEQFF
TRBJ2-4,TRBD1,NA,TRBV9,TGTGCCAGCAGCGGATGGACAGGGGGCAACGTCATTCAGTACTTC,CASSGWTGGNVIQYF
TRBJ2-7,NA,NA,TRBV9,TGTGCCAGCAGCGTAGACAGGGGAGGGTACGAGCAGTACTTC,CASSVDRGGYEQYF
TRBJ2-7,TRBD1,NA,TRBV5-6,TGTGCCAGCAGCTTGGGGATCCCGGGACAGGGAACCTACGAGCAGTACTTC,CASSLGIPGQGTYEQYF
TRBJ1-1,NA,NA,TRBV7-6,TGTGCCAGCAGCTTAGGGGGGGACGGTGAAGCTTTCTTT,CASSLGGDGEAFF
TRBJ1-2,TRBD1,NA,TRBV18,TGTGCCAGCTCACCTCCCGGACAGGGGTTAAATGGCTACACCTTC,CASSPPGQGLNGYTF
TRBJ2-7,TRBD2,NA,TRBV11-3,TGTGCCAGCAGCTTACGCTGGGGGGGGAACGAGCAGTACTTC,CASSLRWGGNEQYF
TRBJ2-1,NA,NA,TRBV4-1,TGCGCCAGCAGCCAAGAACGAACGACTAATGAGCAGTTCTTC,CASSQERTTNEQFF
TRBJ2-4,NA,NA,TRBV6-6,TGTGCCAGCAGTTATCTGGGGAGGTTGGGCAAAAACATTCAGTACTTC,CASSYLGRLGKNIQYF
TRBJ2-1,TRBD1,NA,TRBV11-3,TGTGCCAGCAGCTCCCCCCGGGACAGGACCTCCTACAATGAGCAGTTCTTC,CASSSPRDRTSYNEQFF
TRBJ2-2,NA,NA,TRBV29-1,TGCAGCGTTGGAGGGACCGGGGAGCTGTTTTTT,CSVGGTGELFF
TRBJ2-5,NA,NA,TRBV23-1,TGCGCCAGCAGTCGGGAGACAGCACAAGAGACCCAGTACTTC,CASSRETAQETQYF
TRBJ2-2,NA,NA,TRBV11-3,TGTGCCAGCAGCTTAGCACAGTACACCGGGGAGCTGTTTTTT,CASSLAQYTGELFF
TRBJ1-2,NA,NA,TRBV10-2,TGCGCCAGCAGTGGAGGGGGGCCGGGGAGTGGCTATGGCTACACCTTC,CASSGGGPGSGYGYTF
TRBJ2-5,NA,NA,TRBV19,TGTGCCAGTAGTGTCGGGCCCGGAGGTAGGACCCAGTACTTC,CASSVGPGGRTQYF
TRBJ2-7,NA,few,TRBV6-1,TGTGCCAGCAGTGAACAGTCAGGTCTCGAGCAGTACTTC,CASSEQSGLEQYF
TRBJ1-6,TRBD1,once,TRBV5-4,TGTGCCAGCAGCCTCGGGACAGGGGGCAGTTCACCCCTCCACTTT,CASSLGTGGSSPLHF
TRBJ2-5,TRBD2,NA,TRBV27,TGTGCCAGCAGTTTAAGACGAGCGGGAGGGCAAGAGACCCAGTACTTC,CASSLRRAGGQETQYF
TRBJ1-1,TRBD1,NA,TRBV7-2,TGTGCCAGCAGCTTAGGAGCAGGGGGGGCAGCTTTCTTT,CASSLGAGGAAFF
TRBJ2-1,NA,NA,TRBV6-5,TGTGCCAGCACCGGTCACAATGAGCAGTTCTTC,CASTGHNEQFF
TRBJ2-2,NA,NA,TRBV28,TGTGCCAGCAGTTTGGGACTCCCGAACACCGGGGAGCTGTTTTTT,CASSLGLPNTGELFF
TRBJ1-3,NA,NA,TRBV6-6,TGTGCCAGCAGTTACTTACAGGCCGTCTCTGGAAACACCATATATTTT,CASSYLQAVSGNTIYF
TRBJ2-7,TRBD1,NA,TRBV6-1,TGTGCCAGCAGTCCGGGACAGTGGTCCTACGAGCAGTACTTC,CASSPGQWSYEQYF
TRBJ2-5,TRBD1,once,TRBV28,TGTGCCAGCAGTGGGACAGTAGCCCAGTACTTC,CASSGTVAQYF
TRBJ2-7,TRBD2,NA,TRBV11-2,TGTGCCAGCAGCTTAGGAGCGGGAGCTTACGAGCAGTACTTC,CASSLGAGAYEQYF
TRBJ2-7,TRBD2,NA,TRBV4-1,TGCGCCAGCAGCCAAGGGCTAGCGGTCCTTCGGGAGCAGTACTTC,CASSQGLAVLREQYF
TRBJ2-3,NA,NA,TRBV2,TGTGCCAGCAGTTGGCTTCACACCGGCACAGATACGCAGTATTTT,CASSWLHTGTDTQYF
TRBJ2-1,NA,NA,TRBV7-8,TGTGCCAGCAGCCCCCGGGACTCCCCCTACAATGAGCAGTTCTTC,CASSPRDSPYNEQFF
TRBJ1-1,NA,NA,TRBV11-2,TGTGCCAGCAGCCGATTCCAAACAGAGAACACTGAAGCTTTCTTT,CASSRFQTENTEAFF
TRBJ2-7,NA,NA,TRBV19,TGTGCCAGTAGTATAGTGGAGAGCTCCTACGAGCAGTACTTC,CASSIVESSYEQYF
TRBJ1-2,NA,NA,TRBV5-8,TGTGCCAGCAGCTTGGGGAGGGGGAAAGCTAACTATGGCTACACCTTC,CASSLGRGKANYGYTF
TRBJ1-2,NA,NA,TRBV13,TGTGCCAGCAGCAAGGGACTCTATGGCTACACCTTC,CASSKGLYGYTF
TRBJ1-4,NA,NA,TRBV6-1,TGTGCCAGCAGTGAGAGGCCGGCGCTCACAACTAATGAAAAACTGTTTTTT,CASSERPALTTNEKLFF
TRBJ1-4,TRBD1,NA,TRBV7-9,TGTGCCAGCAGCTTAAGAGTTACAGGGGCGACTAATGAAAAACTGTTTTTT,CASSLRVTGATNEKLFF
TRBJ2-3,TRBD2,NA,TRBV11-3,TGTGCCACCACTAGCGGGAGAGGTTTTACAGATACGCAGTATTTT,CATTSGRGFTDTQYF
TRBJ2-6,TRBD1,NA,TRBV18,TGTGCCAGCTCACCCTGGGGACAGTACTCTGGGGCCAACGTCCTGACTTTC,CASSPWGQYSGANVLTF
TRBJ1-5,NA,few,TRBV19,TGTGCCAGTAGTATCGGCCGAAATCAGCCCCAGCATTTT,CASSIGRNQPQHF
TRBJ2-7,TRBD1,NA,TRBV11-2,TGTGCCAGCAGCTTAGCCACCGAGGGGGCGAGATTCCACGAGCAGTACTTC,CASSLATEGARFHEQYF
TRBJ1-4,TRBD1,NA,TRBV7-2,TGTGCCAGCAGCTTAGTAGCAGGGGGCGATGAAAAACTGTTTTTT,CASSLVAGGDEKLFF
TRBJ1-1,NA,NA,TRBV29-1,TGCAGCGTTTGTGAGGGAGTGAACACTGAAGCTTTCTTT,CSVCEGVNTEAFF
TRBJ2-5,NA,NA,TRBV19,TGTGCCAGTAGTCTGATCGTCCGCCCGCAAGAGACCCAGTACTTC,CASSLIVRPQETQYF
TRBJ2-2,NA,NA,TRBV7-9,TGTGCCAGCAGCTTGACCGTCCACACCGGGGAGCTGTTTTTT,CASSLTVHTGELFF
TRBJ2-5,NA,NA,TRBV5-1,TGCGCCAGCAGCTTGGCCGGCAGGGTGAAACAAGAGACCCAGTACTTC,CASSLAGRVKQETQYF
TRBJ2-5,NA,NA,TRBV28,TGTGCCAGCAGTTCCGGGACCGGGACCCAGTACTTC,CASSSGTGTQYF
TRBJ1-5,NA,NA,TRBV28,TGTGCCAGCATGCGGCAGCAGAATCAGCCCCAGCATTTT,CASMRQQNQPQHF
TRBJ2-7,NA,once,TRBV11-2,TGTGCCAGCAGCTATCTTGAGCAGTACTTC,CASSYLEQYF
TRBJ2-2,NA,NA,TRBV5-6,TGTGCCAGCAGCTTGGACACTCGGTATGGCACCGGGGAGCTGTTTTTT,CASSLDTRYGTGELFF
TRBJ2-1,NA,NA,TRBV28,TGTGCCAGCAGTATTCCATCCTACAATGAGCAGTTCTTC,CASSIPSYNEQFF
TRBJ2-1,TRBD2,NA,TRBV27,TGTGCCAGCAGTGTCGAATTACTAGCGGGAGTGGGGAATGAGCAGTTCTTC,CASSVELLAGVGNEQFF
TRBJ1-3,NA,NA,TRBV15,TGTGCCACCAGCAGAGACCGAGGATCTGGAAACACCATATATTTT,CATSRDRGSGNTIYF
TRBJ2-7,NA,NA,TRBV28,TGTGCCAGCAGTCTACTAGGGGTATCCTCCTACGAGCAGTACTTC,CASSLLGVSSYEQYF
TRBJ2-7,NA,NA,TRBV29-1,TGCAGCGTTGTCCGTGGGGGACTCGGCGAGCAGTACTTC,CSVVRGGLGEQYF
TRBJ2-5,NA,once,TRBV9,TGTGCCAGCAGCGTAGTTGACGGCTGGTCCTCAAACCAAGAGACCCAGTACTTC,CASSVVDGWSSNQETQYF
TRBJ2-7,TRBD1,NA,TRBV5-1,TGCGCCAGCAGCTACATGACAGGGTTTGGCGAGCAGTACTTC,CASSYMTGFGEQYF
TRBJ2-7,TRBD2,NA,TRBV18,TGTGCCAGCTCACCGGGACTAGCGTACGAGCAGTACTTC,CASSPGLAYEQYF